Below, 30 T cell receptor beta chains from the same sample are listed, as sequenced in a study of control samples from healthy donors and cancer patients. The repertoire was sequenced with immunoSEQ multiplex PCR; TCRdb's copy has only in-frame clones and lacks some. The sample lists about 100,000 clones, about 88% occurring once. The sample taken for sequencing was blood. The source is a woman in her fifties or sixties in good health.

This chain links TRBV14 with TRBJ2-1; 13 bases are shared with TRBD2. The CDR3 is 19 amino acids. CDR1 is SGHDN, CDR2 FVKESK, per germline. V gave up 5 bases and J gave up 0 bases; unmatched junction bases: 10. CDR3 amino acids: CASSFRLAGGRSSYNEQFF. The DNA of the CDR3 is TGTGCCAGCAGCTTTCGACTAGCGGGGGGCCGTAGCTCCTACAATGAGCAGTTCTTC.

A word on this clone: The same CDR3 is also encoded by other DNA sequences in this sample. The V and J genes are TRBV27 and TRBJ1-2, with 9 bases fitting TRBD1. The CDR3 has 15 residues. J lost 2 bases, V lost 0 bases, and 1 base had no gene match. Looked up from germline, CDR1 is MNHEY and CDR2 is SMNVEV (reference sequence). The CDR3 region is CASSLSGTGNYGYTF. For the CDR3, the DNA is TGTGCCAGCAGTTTATCGGGGACAGGGAACTATGGCTACACCTTC.

The chain combines TRBV12-3 or TRBV12-4 with TRBJ1-4; D is unresolved. V was cut by 4 bases and J by 10 bases, with 7 bases left in between. The CDR3 runs 11 residues. This CDR3 reads CASSSSGKLFF. CDR3 nucleotide sequence: TGTGCCAGCAGTTCGTCAGGAAAACTGTTTTTT.

V usage is TRBV7-3 and J usage is TRBJ2-1; the D is unclear. The CDR3 runs to 14 residues. Deletions cut 5 bases from V and 3 bases from J, with 11 bases between. Germline CDR1 SGHTA, CDR2 FQGTGA. CDR3 DNA sequence: TGTGCCAGCAGCCCGCCTGGAGTCTACAATGAGCAGTTCTTC. It yields the protein CASSPPGVYNEQFF. The complete variable domain, with remaining parts taken from reference TRBV7-3 and TRBJ2-1, reads GAGVSQTPSNKVTEKGKYVELRCDPISGHTALYWYRQSLGQGPEFLIYFQGTGAADDSGLPNDRFFAVRPEGSVSTLKIQRTERGDSAVYLCASSPPGVYNEQFFGPGTRLTVL.

J is TRBJ2-7 and V is TRBV19; D is possibly TRBD2 (5 bases). Germline-derived CDR1 and CDR2 are LNHDA and SQIVND (reference sequence). There are 14 residues in the CDR3. With 5 bases removed from V and 1 base from J, the gap between germline ends came to 12 bases. The CDR3 sequence is CASSWGAASYEQYF. The DNA of the CDR3 is TGTGCCAGTAGTTGGGGAGCAGCATCCTACGAGCAGTACTTC. The full variable domain, completed using reference TRBV19 and TRBJ2-7, is DGGITQSPKYLFRKEGQNVTLSCEQNLNHDAMYWYRQDPGQGLRLIYYSQIVNDFQKGDIAEGYSVSREKKESFPLTVTSAQKNPTAFYLCASSWGAASYEQYFGPGTRLTVT.

V and J are TRBV6-5 and TRBJ2-3, with D possibly TRBD1 on 5 matching bases. V gave up 6 bases and J gave up 2 bases, with 9 bases separating them. The CDR3 runs 13 residues. CDR1 is MNHEY and CDR2 is SVGAGI in the germline V gene. The CDR3 region is CASSQGITDTQYF. In DNA form, the CDR3 reads TGTGCCAGCAGCCAGGGAATCACAGATACGCAGTATTTT.

The chain has TRBV7-2 and TRBJ1-3; TRBD1 is a possible D gene (5 bases). V was pared by 1 base and J by 4 bases, with 11 bases between. Germline CDR1 reads SGHTA; CDR2 reads FQGNSA. The CDR3 loop spans 15 amino acids. The CDR3 DNA reads as TGTGCCAGCAGCTTAGTCAGGGTCCCCGGAAACACCATATATTTT. Residues: CASSLVRVPGNTIYF.

This clone was recorded a few times. The V and J genes are TRBV18 and TRBJ2-2; TRBD1 is a possible D gene (6 bases). Germline V gene sequence: CDR1 KGHSH, CDR2 LQKENI. V dropped 3 bases and J dropped 3 bases, with 8 bases sitting between them. The CDR3 spans 14 residues. CDR3 in amino acids: CASSPNRDTGELFF. In DNA, the CDR3 is TGTGCCAGCTCACCCAACAGGGACACCGGGGAGCTGTTTTTT. The whole variable domain, remainder taken from reference TRBV18 and TRBJ2-2, is NAGVMQNPRHLVRRRGQEARLRCSPMKGHSHVYWYRQLPEEGLKFMVYLQKENIIDESGMPKERFSAEFPKEGPSILRIQQVVRGDSAAYFCASSPNRDTGELFFGEGSRLTVL.

This clone has a single count. The chain joins TRBV19 to TRBJ2-3; D may correspond to TRBD1 or TRBD2 (6 bases each). This CDR3 contains 15 residues. Trimming took off 2 bases at V and 2 bases at J, with 11 bases between the two ends. Germline values: CDR1 LNHDA, CDR2 SQIVND (reference sequence). The CDR3 coding sequence is TGTGCCAGTAGTATACTTGGGGGGCCCACAGATACGCAGTATTTT. Translation gives CASSILGGPTDTQYF.

The chain uses TRBV19 and TRBJ1-4; 11 bases are shared with TRBD1. The CDR3 runs 15 residues. After removal of 6 bases from V and 6 bases from J, the junction contained 6 bases not matched to a gene. Germline V gene data show CDR1 as LNHDA and CDR2 as SQIVND (reference sequence). CDR3 sequence reads: CASSDGQGAYEKLFF. The DNA for the CDR3 is TGTGCCAGTAGCGACGGACAGGGGGCGTATGAAAAACTGTTTTTT. Combining the CDR3 with reference TRBV19 and TRBJ1-4 gives the whole variable domain DGGITQSPKYLFRKEGQNVTLSCEQNLNHDAMYWYRQDPGQGLRLIYYSQIVNDFQKGDIAEGYSVSREKKESFPLTVTSAQKNPTAFYLCASSDGQGAYEKLFFGSGTQLSVL.

The rearrangement uses TRBV14 and TRBJ1-1; no reliable D call. V was pared by 0 bases and J by 10 bases, with 15 bases between. This CDR3 spans 14 amino acids. The germline V gene has CDR1 SGHDN and CDR2 FVKESK. The CDR3 is CASSQDRARNAAFF. In DNA, the CDR3 is TGTGCCAGCAGCCAAGATAGGGCCAGGAATGCAGCTTTCTTT. The whole variable domain, remainder taken from reference TRBV14 and TRBJ1-1, is EAGVTQFPSHSVIEKGQTVTLRCDPISGHDNLYWYRRVMGKEIKFLLHFVKESKQDESGMPNNRFLAERTGGTYSTLKVQPAELEDSGVYFCASSQDRARNAAFFGQGTRLTVV.

The chain employs TRBV5-6 and TRBJ1-5; D call uncertain. V lost 0 bases and J lost 7, with 11 bases in between. Germline V lookup: CDR1 SGHDT, CDR2 YYEEEE. CDR3 length: 14 residues. As DNA, the CDR3 is TGTGCCAGCAGCTTGGCCCGGGGTGGACAGCCCCAGCATTTT. Translated: CASSLARGGQPQHF.

The V gene is TRBV24-1, the J gene TRBJ2-1, with TRBD2 matching 11 bases. Germline CDR1 and CDR2: KGHDR and SFDVKD. CDR3 length equals 23 residues. The J segment lost 0 bases and the V segment lost 1 base, leaving 19 bases of the junction unmatched. The CDR3 region is CATSDFLPSGRPSPLFSYNEQFF. DNA for the CDR3: TGTGCCACCAGTGATTTTCTTCCTAGCGGGAGGCCCTCGCCCCTTTTCTCCTACAATGAGCAGTTCTTC.

V usage is TRBV18 and J usage is TRBJ2-3, with 10 bases identical to TRBD2. J was trimmed by 1 base and V by 4 bases; bases with no gene match: 5. The CDR3 loop spans 16 amino acids. CDR1 and CDR2 from the germline V gene are KGHSH and LQKENI. The DNA for the CDR3 is TGTGCCAGCTCACTTTTGAGCGGGGGGGGCACAGATACGCAGTATTTT. This encodes CASSLLSGGGTDTQYF. Drawing the rest from reference TRBV18 and TRBJ2-3, the complete variable domain is NAGVMQNPRHLVRRRGQEARLRCSPMKGHSHVYWYRQLPEEGLKFMVYLQKENIIDESGMPKERFSAEFPKEGPSILRIQQVVRGDSAAYFCASSLLSGGGTDTQYFGPGTRLTVL.

CDR3 DNA sequence: TGTGCCACCAGCAGAGATAACTCGGTCTCTGGAAACACCATATATTTT. This codes for CATSRDNSVSGNTIYF. The chain couples TRBV15 to TRBJ1-3; D is unclear. The germline V and J ends were trimmed by 0 bases and 0 bases, with 9 bases remaining between them. CDR3 length equals 16 residues. Germline CDR1 LNHNV, CDR2 YYDKDF (reference sequence).

The CDR3 loop is CASFIAGGMGYGYTF. In nucleotides, the CDR3 is TGTGCCAGCTTTATTGCCGGGGGTATGGGCTATGGCTACACCTTC. This chain uses TRBV6-5 with TRBJ1-2, with D possibly being TRBD1 (5 bases). This CDR3 region has 15 residues. Germline CDR1 is MNHEY and CDR2 is SVGAGI. V was pared by 8 bases and J by 4 bases, with 20 bases between.

In its sample, this clone was seen a few times. The chain is built from TRBV5-6 and TRBJ2-7, with D maybe TRBD1 (6 bases). The CDR3 extends over 12 amino acids. Trimming took off 2 bases at V and 5 bases at J, with 8 bases between the two ends. Per the germline V gene, CDR1 is SGHDT and CDR2 is YYEEEE. The CDR3, as DNA: TGTGCCAGCAGCTTACAGGGCGACGAGCAGTACTTC. This sequence encodes CASSLQGDEQYF.

A word on this clone: The same CDR3 arises from other DNA sequences in this sample as well. The J gene is TRBJ1-5, the V gene TRBV4-3, with D possibly TRBD1 on 6 matching bases. The V end lost 6 bases, the J end lost 7 bases, and 22 bases lay between the germline ends. The CDR3 is 16 amino acids. The germline V gene has CDR1 LGHNA and CDR2 YSLEER. CDR3 sequence: CASSPRAGESGQPQHF. The CDR3 DNA follows: TGCGCCAGCAGTCCGCGAGCAGGGGAGTCGGGGCAGCCCCAGCATTTT.

This chain joins TRBV9 and TRBJ2-7; D is unclear. Germline CDR1 and CDR2: SGDLS and YYNGEE. This CDR3 region has 14 residues. The ends were cut back, 0 bases at V and 3 bases at J, with 10 bases in the middle. CDR3: CASSVGQALYEQYF. CDR3 coding DNA: TGTGCCAGCAGCGTAGGGCAGGCCCTCTACGAGCAGTACTTC.

The chain's CDR3 is CASSPDKPGEQFF. The CDR3 DNA reads as TGTGCCAGCAGCCCTGACAAACCGGGTGAGCAGTTCTTC. V gene TRBV7-6 combines with J gene TRBJ2-1, with D uncertain. Trimming removed 5 bases at V and 9 bases at J, with 14 bases between. The germline V gene encodes CDR1 SGHVS and CDR2 FNYEAQ. This CDR3 has 13 residues.

J is TRBJ2-6 and V is TRBV4-3; 9 nucleotides match TRBD1. The CDR3 has 18 amino acids. After removal of 2 bases from V and 2 bases from J, the junction contained 7 bases not matched to a gene. The germline CDR1 and CDR2 sequences are LGHNA and YSLEER. The CDR3 nucleotides read TGCGCCAGCAGCCAAAGGACAGGGGCTTTTACTGGGGCCAACGTCCTGACTTTC. Its protein product is CASSQRTGAFTGANVLTF.

CDR3 in DNA: TGTGCCAGCAGCCCTAATACAGGGTGGGGGCCTGGAAACACCATATATTTT. Its protein product is CASSPNTGWGPGNTIYF. V gene TRBV5-5 combines with J gene TRBJ1-3, with D possibly TRBD1 on 6 matching bases. V lost 4 bases to trimming and J lost 2 bases, with 19 bases between them. Looked up from germline, CDR1 is SGHKS and CDR2 is YYEKEE (reference sequence). This CDR3 has 17 residues.

CDR3: CASSPAGLGNQPQHF. The CDR3 DNA follows: TGTGCCAGCAGCCCCGCAGGGCTTGGCAATCAGCCCCAGCATTTT. V is TRBV3-1 (or the pseudogene TRBV3-2) and J is TRBJ1-5, with a tentative D call TRBD1 (5 bases). CDR1 is LGHDT, CDR2 YNNKEL, per germline (reference sequence). V gave up 4 bases and J gave up 2 bases, with 12 bases separating them. The CDR3 length is 15 residues.

The V gene is TRBV19, the J gene TRBJ1-1; 10 bases align to TRBD1. Per the germline V gene, CDR1 is LNHDA and CDR2 is SQIVND (reference sequence). With V trimmed by 4 bases and J by 3 bases, 8 bases remained unmatched. The CDR3 covers 16 residues. The CDR3 reads CASSTSPGQGHTEAFF. The CDR3 DNA sequence: TGTGCCAGTAGTACCTCACCGGGACAGGGGCACACTGAAGCTTTCTTT.

This chain links TRBV24-1 with TRBJ2-3; TRBD2 agrees at 11 bases. J was trimmed by 5 bases and V by 0 bases; bases with no gene match: 3. In germline, CDR1 is KGHDR, CDR2 SFDVKD. This CDR3 comprises 16 residues. This CDR3 is CATSDLSSGRKDTQYF. CDR3 sequence (DNA): TGTGCCACCAGTGATTTGTCTAGCGGGAGGAAAGATACGCAGTATTTT.

A few counts support this clone. The chain links TRBV7-2 to TRBJ1-5; D uncertain. This CDR3 region has 13 residues. Trimming took 1 base from V and 7 from J, leaving 8 bases between them. Looked up from germline, CDR1 is SGHTA and CDR2 is FQGNSA. This chain's CDR3 is CASSLGVTQPQHF. The CDR3 nucleotides read TGTGCCAGCAGCTTAGGGGTTACCCAGCCCCAGCATTTT. Together with reference TRBV7-2 and TRBJ1-5, the CDR3 gives the full variable domain: GAGVSQSPSNKVTEKGKDVELRCDPISGHTALYWYRQSLGQGLEFLIYFQGNSAPDKSGLPSDRFSAERTGGSVSTLTIQRTQQEDSAVYLCASSLGVTQPQHFGDGTRLSIL.

This clone was counted a single time. This chain joins TRBV30 and TRBJ2-5; D perhaps matches TRBD2 (6 bases). V lost 0 bases and J lost 5, with 13 bases in between. In germline, CDR1 is GTSNPN, CDR2 SVGIG (reference sequence). This CDR3 spans 14 amino acids. CDR3 coding DNA: TGTGCCTGGAGTGTAAGCGGGTACCGCGAGACCCAGTACTTC. Its protein is CAWSVSGYRETQYF.

The chain recombines TRBV18 with TRBJ1-2; perhaps TRBD1 as D (5 bases). Germline loops: CDR1 KGHSH, CDR2 LQKENI. This CDR3 has 14 amino acids. Between the trimmed V and J ends, which lost 0 bases and 4 bases, there was a span of 9 bases. CDR3 nucleotides: TGTGCCAGCTCACCACCCCAGGGAGGCTATGGCTACACCTTC. Protein: CASSPPQGGYGYTF.

The V call is TRBV18, the J call TRBJ2-7; D call uncertain. The length of the CDR3 is 14 residues. Germline values: CDR1 KGHSH, CDR2 LQKENI. Trimming left V 6 bases short and J 5 bases short, with 17 bases between. The CDR3 sequence: CASSRVFTGHEQYF. The CDR3 DNA is TGTGCCAGCTCCCGTGTTTTCACTGGACACGAGCAGTACTTC.

The chain links TRBV5-6 to TRBJ2-1; D might be TRBD2 (5 bases). The CDR3 spans 15 residues. The germline gives CDR1 SGHDT, CDR2 YYEEEE. Trimming pared 0 bases from V and 2 bases from J, leaving 9 bases between. The chain's CDR3 is CASSLGFSAYNEQFF. As DNA, the CDR3 is TGTGCCAGCAGCTTGGGGTTTAGCGCCTACAATGAGCAGTTCTTC.